The clone carrying this T cell receptor (beta chain) was detected a few times. TCRdb re-analysed the 5' RACE reads in MiXCR, keeping a single row per CDR3 protein. This sample has about 440,000 distinct CDR3 sequences; 15% to 20% occur once, and the top ten carry 7.5% to 9.5%. These data are taken from a study of T-cell memory formation after mild COVID-19. V was trimmed by 5 bases and J by 6 bases, leaving 11 bases between them. Germline V gene lookup returns CDR1 MNHEY and CDR2 SMNVEV (reference sequence). The CDR3 has 13 residues. Sequencing input: PBMCs or a T cell subset sorted from them (not recorded which). The chain uses TRBV27 and TRBJ1-5; D is undetermined. The sequence came from an adult woman who had mild COVID-19 (a few samples of this study predate the infection). Cell type and time point are not known. CDR3 residues: CASSLEAGQPQHF. The CDR3 DNA reads TGTGCCAGCAGTCTAGAAGCAGGTCAGCCCCAGCATTTT.